The 31 T cell receptor beta chains listed next were all sequenced from one sample in a study of regulatory T cells in long-lasting Graves disease (dated by TCRdb to the early 2020s). The intended sense of this specimen's time point label: newly diagnosed GD, antithyroid drugs for less than 3 months. RNA was extracted from PBMCs in TRIzol for both TCR sequencing and RNA sequencing. Libraries came from multiplex PCR. The instrument was an Illumina HiSeq 4000. To build TCR beta libraries, CDR3 regions were amplified by Arm-PCR using iRepertoire HTBI primers. TCRdb ran its own pipeline on the public reads, namely fastp trimming at Q25 and MiXCR clone calling, and kept in-frame beta chains. Rows merge per CDR3 protein into single entries with the most common DNA and genes. A total of over 400,000 distinct CDR3 sequences appear in this sample, 14% of them only once. 17% of the sample belongs to the ten largest clones.

These data were also filed under a second study, of T cells in Graves' hyperthyroidism and ophthalmopathy.

The specimen comprised peripheral blood mononuclear cells (PBMCs), sampled at new diagnosis, from a patient treated with antithyroid drugs. The receptors derive from a woman aged 45-65 years with Graves disease. Donor details come from another sample of the same person, matched by shared clones.

The V gene is TRBV6-1, the J gene TRBJ2-7; 10 bases line up with TRBD2. The germline CDR1 and CDR2 sequences are MNHNS and SASEGT. This CDR3 spans 13 amino acids. J gave up 7 bases and V 6 bases, and 6 bases lay outside the gene matches. In DNA form, the CDR3 reads TGTGCCAGCAGGCTAGCGGGAGTGGGGGAGCAGTACTTC. Protein product: CASRLAGVGEQYF.

In its sample, this clonotype was seen many times. V gene TRBV2 combines with J gene TRBJ1-1; 10 positions match TRBD1. The CDR3 extends over 14 amino acids. The V and J ends lost 6 bases and 5 bases, in that order; junction bases with no gene match: 6. The germline gives CDR1 SNHLY, CDR2 FYNNEI. CDR3 coding DNA: TGTGCCAGCAGAGTAGACAGGGGGCGGACTGAAGCTTTCTTT. It yields the protein CASRVDRGRTEAFF.

A word on this clonotype: A read error may be the cause here, since a much bigger clone is one base away. The CDR3 does not end in the conserved phenylalanine or tryptophan, so this is likely a read error. This sequence joins TRBV30 and TRBJ2-6; no firm D call. CDR1 is GTSNPN, CDR2 SVGIG, per germline (reference sequence). This CDR3 region has 15 residues. V was trimmed by 1 base and J by 2 bases, leaving 9 bases between them. The CDR3 loop reads CAWSADGTGANVLTC. The CDR3 coding sequence is TGTGCCTGGAGTGCGGACGGAACTGGGGCCAACGTCCTGACTTGC.

This clonotype was found many times. CDR3 amino acids: CASSYARRQNTEAFF. In DNA, the CDR3 is TGTGCCAGCAGTTACGCCCGGCGTCAGAACACTGAAGCTTTCTTT. The chain is built from TRBV6-2 or TRBV6-3 and TRBJ1-1; D call uncertain. Germline V gene data show CDR1 as MNHEY and CDR2 as SVGEGT. The V gene lost 2 bases and the J gene lost 1 base, with 11 bases spanning the gap. There are 15 residues in the CDR3.

At least ten counts were recorded for this clonotype. This chain connects TRBV12-3 or TRBV12-4 to TRBJ2-1; the match to TRBD2 covers 13 bases. This CDR3 contains 15 residues. J gave up 7 bases and V 4 bases, and 4 bases lay outside the gene matches. The CDR3 DNA sequence: TGTGCCAGCAGTTCCCCGACTAGCGGGAGGAATGAGCAGTTCTTC. Translation gives CASSSPTSGRNEQFF.

This sequence joins TRBV27 and TRBJ2-3; tentative D call: TRBD2 (6 bases). The J call could be wrong; TRBJ2-5 is a better fit for the DNA end. Germline lookup yields CDR1 MNHEY and CDR2 SMNVEV (reference sequence). CDR3 length: 13 amino acids. CDR3 protein: CASSFRERETQYF. The CDR3 DNA is TGTGCCAGCAGTTTCCGGGAGAGAGAGACCCAGTACTTC.

The chain is built from TRBV28 and TRBJ1-1; D unclear. This CDR3 comprises 12 residues. The V and J ends lost 8 bases and 1 base respectively, with 8 bases between them. Germline CDR1 reads MDHEN; CDR2 reads SYDVKM. Written as DNA, the CDR3 is TGTGCCAGCTTCGTGGGGAACACTGAAGCTTTCTTT. Protein sequence: CASFVGNTEAFF.

This chain joins TRBV7-2 and TRBJ2-7, with TRBD1 matching over 9 bases. With V trimmed by 4 bases and J by 2 bases, 6 bases remained unmatched. Germline assignment: CDR1 SGHTA and CDR2 FQGNSA. The CDR3 runs 15 residues. CDR3 sequence: CASSSTGGGTYEQYF. DNA for the CDR3: TGTGCCAGCAGCTCTACAGGGGGCGGTACCTACGAGCAGTACTTC.

This clonotype was counted at least ten times. This chain connects TRBV6-9 to TRBJ2-1; D not resolved. The CDR3 covers 18 residues. V lost 3 bases to trimming and J lost 4 bases, with 22 bases between them. Germline V gene sequence: CDR1 MNHGY, CDR2 SVAAGI. As DNA, the CDR3 is TGTGCCAGCAGTTACTCCCCAAGGCAGGCCCAAAATTACAATGAGCAGTTCTTC. Its protein product is CASSYSPRQAQNYNEQFF.

This clonotype was observed a few times. The chain uses TRBV7-9 and TRBJ2-1, with 10 bases that match TRBD2. The last part of the DNA fits TRBJ2-5 better; the J call may be wrong. This CDR3 comprises 14 residues. Germline V gives CDR1 SEHNR, CDR2 FQNEAQ (reference sequence). Here the CDR3 DNA reads TGTGCCAGCAGCTTCCATAGCGGGGGGGAGACCCAGTACTTC. As protein: CASSFHSGGETQYF.

This clonotype occurred many times. This chain joins TRBV6-2 or TRBV6-3 and TRBJ1-2, with D maybe TRBD1 (5 bases). In germline, CDR1 is MNHEY, CDR2 SVGEGT. V was pared by 0 bases and J by 6 bases, with 8 bases between. The CDR3 totals 13 residues. In DNA form, the CDR3 reads TGTGCCAGCAGTTACTCGACAGTTAATGGCTACACCTTC. Amino acid sequence: CASSYSTVNGYTF.

This chain uses TRBV3-1 with TRBJ2-1; 9 bases agree with TRBD1. J lost 1 base, V lost 6 bases, and 4 bases had no gene match. The length of the CDR3 is 15 residues. Germline V gene lookup returns CDR1 LGHDT and CDR2 YNNKEL (reference sequence). CDR3: CASRTQGASYNEQFF. The CDR3 DNA is TGTGCCAGCAGGACACAGGGGGCGTCCTACAATGAGCAGTTCTTC.

There are a few counts of this clonotype. This rearrangement joins TRBV11-2 to TRBJ2-3, with 11 bases identical to TRBD2. This CDR3 has 20 residues. V gave up 5 bases and J gave up 0 bases; unmatched junction bases: 16. Looked up from germline, CDR1 is SGHAT and CDR2 is FQNNGV. As DNA, the CDR3 is TGTGCCAGCAGCCGGGGGGTTACTAGCGGGAGCGAAACTAGCACAGATACGCAGTATTTT. Amino acids: CASSRGVTSGSETSTDTQYF.

The genes are TRBV12-3 or TRBV12-4 and TRBJ1-2; 7 positions match TRBD1. CDR3 length: 12 amino acids. The V gene end was trimmed by 4 bases and the J gene end by 7 bases; junction bases not matched to a gene: 3. The CDR3 spells CASSSRQGGYTF. The CDR3 DNA follows: TGTGCCAGCAGTTCCCGACAGGGTGGCTACACCTTC.

Only a few counts were recorded for this clonotype. The V gene is TRBV30, the J gene TRBJ2-2; the D is unclear. Germline V gives CDR1 GTSNPN, CDR2 SVGIG (reference sequence). Trimming took off 0 bases at V and 2 bases at J, with 7 bases between the two ends. CDR3 length equals 14 residues. In DNA, the CDR3 is TGTGCCTGGAGTGTGTCACTTAACACCGGGGAGCTGTTTTTT. Encoded protein: CAWSVSLNTGELFF.

This clonotype was observed many times. CDR3 loop: CASSRTWGSGSYNEQFF. CDR3 bases: TGTGCCAGCAGCCGGACCTGGGGGAGCGGGTCCTACAATGAGCAGTTCTTC. This chain connects TRBV3-1 to TRBJ2-1, with D possibly matching TRBD2 (6 bases). Germline values: CDR1 LGHDT, CDR2 YNNKEL (reference sequence). This CDR3 spans 17 amino acids. Trimming stripped 4 bases from V and 1 base from J, with 17 bases between.

The sample holds many counts of this clonotype. The chain joins TRBV18 to TRBJ1-1; a weak D match, TRBD1 (5 bases). This CDR3 contains 14 residues. Germline V CDR1 and CDR2: KGHSH, LQKENI. Between the trimmed V and J ends, which lost 3 bases and 0 bases, there was a span of 8 bases. CDR3 nucleotides: TGTGCCAGCTCACCCGACAGCCTGAACACTGAAGCTTTCTTT. Protein: CASSPDSLNTEAFF. Using reference TRBV18 and TRBJ1-1 for the parts outside the CDR3, the full variable domain is NAGVMQNPRHLVRRRGQEARLRCSPMKGHSHVYWYRQLPEEGLKFMVYLQKENIIDESGMPKERFSAEFPKEGPSILRIQQVVRGDSAAYFCASSPDSLNTEAFFGQGTRLTVV.

Many counts were recorded for this clonotype. The gene calls are TRBV6-1 and TRBJ1-1; 7 nucleotides line up with TRBD1. CDR3 size: 13 residues. J lost 5 bases, V lost 5 bases, and 5 bases had no gene match. The germline V gene has CDR1 MNHNS and CDR2 SASEGT. The CDR3, as DNA: TGTGCCAGCAGTCCGACAGGGTTTACTGAAGCTTTCTTT. Translating it yields CASSPTGFTEAFF.

This clonotype was recorded many times. The V call is TRBV2, the J call TRBJ1-2; D remains ambiguous. Trimming shortened V by 7 bases and J by 8 bases, and 14 bases separated the two germline ends. The CDR3 runs to 12 residues. Germline-derived CDR1 and CDR2 are SNHLY and FYNNEI. The CDR3 loop is CASILQVDGYTF. DNA of the CDR3: TGTGCCAGCATCCTCCAGGTGGACGGCTACACCTTC. Based on the CDR3 plus reference TRBV2 and TRBJ1-2, the full variable domain is EPEVTQTPSHQVTQMGQEVILRCVPISNHLYFYWYRQILGQKVEFLVSFYNNEISEKSEIFDDQFSVERPDGSNFTLKIRSTKLEDSAMYFCASILQVDGYTFGSGTRLTVV.

At least ten counts were recorded for this clonotype. This chain uses TRBV5-1 with TRBJ1-3, with TRBD1 identical over 7 bases. V trimming: 6 bases; J trimming: 3 bases; junction bases outside the gene matches: 6. The CDR3 runs to 14 residues. Germline lookup yields CDR1 SGHRS and CDR2 YFSETQ. The CDR3 here is CASKLTGLGNTIYF. The CDR3 bases are TGCGCCAGCAAGTTGACAGGGCTTGGAAACACCATATATTTT.

Many counts were recorded for this clonotype. The chain combines TRBV18 with TRBJ2-3; the match to TRBD2 covers 9 bases. Germline loops: CDR1 KGHSH, CDR2 LQKENI. This CDR3 comprises 17 residues. The trim removed 2 bases at V and 2 bases at J, leaving 8 bases unmatched. In DNA, the CDR3 is TGTGCCAGCTCACCAGCTGGACTAGCGTACACCACAGATACGCAGTATTTT. The encoded protein is CASSPAGLAYTTDTQYF.

This clonotype was counted many times. This chain links TRBV20-1 with TRBJ2-7; TRBD1 matches at 8 bases. The CDR3 runs to 12 residues. The trim removed 3 bases at V and 4 bases at J, leaving 2 bases unmatched. The germline V gene has CDR1 DFQATT and CDR2 SNEGSKA (reference sequence). DNA of the CDR3: TGCAGTGCTAGGCGGACAGGGTACGAGCAGTACTTC. Translating gives CSARRTGYEQYF.

A note on this clonotype: A clone one base away is much larger, so this may be a read error. The chain uses TRBV7-9 and TRBJ2-1; perhaps TRBD1 as D (5 bases). Germline CDR1 reads SEHNR; CDR2 reads FQNEAQ (reference sequence). V lost 1 base, J lost 8 bases, and 24 bases lay in between. This CDR3 is built from 18 residues. The CDR3 here is CASSLEPACTGSSHEQFF. The DNA of the CDR3 is TGTGCCAGCAGCTTAGAACCAGCTTGTACAGGTTCGAGTCATGAGCAGTTCTTC.

This clonotype was recorded a few times. This clone may be a read error of a much larger clone one base away. The J gene is TRBJ1-1, the V gene TRBV28; D gene ambiguous. Germline loops: CDR1 MDHEN, CDR2 SYDVKM. This CDR3 spans 19 amino acids. CDR3 DNA: TGTGCCAGCAGTCCCACCTCGGTCGTCAGTCTGCTTCCCCACACTGAAGCTCTCTTT. Its protein product is CASSPTSVVSLLPHTEALF.

The chain carries TRBV4-1 and TRBJ2-7; 7 bases line up with TRBD2. This CDR3 region has 15 residues. V shed 0 bases, J shed 4 bases, and the junction held 6 bases outside the gene matches. Germline V lookup: CDR1 MGHRA, CDR2 YSYEKL. CDR3 in amino acids: CASSQEGRELYEQYF. The DNA of the CDR3 is TGCGCCAGCAGCCAAGAGGGGCGGGAGCTATACGAGCAGTACTTC.

Notes on this clonotype: Given a much more abundant clone one base away, this may be a read error. The chain combines TRBV27 with TRBJ2-1, with D tentatively TRBD1 (5 bases). The V end was cut by 6 bases, the J end by 0 bases, with 15 bases between. Germline assignment: CDR1 MNHEY and CDR2 SMNVEV (reference sequence). This CDR3 spans 16 amino acids. CDR3 loop: CASSAMTVSSYNEQFF. In nucleotides, the CDR3 is TGTGCCAGCAGCGCTATGACAGTCAGCTCCTACAATGAGCAGTTCTTC.

This clonotype has a handful of counts. The gene calls are TRBV3-1 and TRBJ2-5; 11 bases agree with TRBD1. The J segment lost 5 bases and the V segment lost 5 bases, leaving 10 bases of the junction unmatched. Per the germline V gene, CDR1 is LGHDT and CDR2 is YNNKEL (reference sequence). CDR3 size: 16 residues. CDR3 DNA sequence: TGTGCCAGCAGCAATCGGGGACAGGGGGGTTCGGAGACCCAGTACTTC. It encodes CASSNRGQGGSETQYF.

The sample holds many counts of this clonotype. The chain links TRBV5-1 to TRBJ2-7; 7 bases map to TRBD2. The CDR3 is 13 amino acids. Per germline, CDR1 SGHRS and CDR2 YFSETQ. Trimming cost V 3 bases and J 3 bases; bases outside gene matches: 3. The CDR3 here is CASSSPGGYEQYF. The DNA for the CDR3 is TGCGCCAGCAGCTCTCCGGGGGGCTACGAGCAGTACTTC.

The gene calls are TRBV19 and TRBJ1-1, with a possible D match to TRBD1 (6 bases). This CDR3 has 16 residues. V was cut by 7 bases and J by 6 bases, with 24 bases left in between. Germline V gene data show CDR1 as LNHDA and CDR2 as SQIVND (reference sequence). The CDR3 DNA sequence: TGTGCCAGTACCAACTCCAATGGACAGTTAGCTCCTGAAGCTTTCTTT. As protein: CASTNSNGQLAPEAFF.

The genes are TRBV9 and TRBJ2-3; TRBD1 is a possible D gene (6 bases). The V gene's germline CDR1 is SGDLS and CDR2 YYNGEE. Deletions cut 0 bases from V and 2 bases from J, with 10 bases between. This CDR3 has 15 residues. The DNA for the CDR3 is TGTGCCAGCAGCGTAGTAGGGGGAAACACAGATACGCAGTATTTT. Residues: CASSVVGGNTDTQYF.

Only a few counts were recorded for this clonotype. The chain's CDR3 is CASSEGTGSISTYNEQFF. In nucleotides, the CDR3 is TGCGCCAGCAGCGAAGGGACAGGTAGCATTTCCACCTACAATGAGCAGTTCTTC. V and J are TRBV5-1 and TRBJ2-1; 8 bases align to TRBD1. Trimming cost V 4 bases and J 2 bases; bases outside gene matches: 14. This CDR3 has 18 amino acids. Per the germline V gene, CDR1 is SGHRS and CDR2 is YFSETQ.